This T cell receptor beta chain was identified in a study of beta chain features in type 1 diabetes. Notes on the study in general: Researchers reported that naive, central memory and Treg TCRB repertoires appeared more similar in patients than in healthy donors.

Sequencing targeted expressed TCRB transcripts, as all isolated RNA had been reverse transcribed. Some clones are missing from TCRdb's copy, which holds only in-frame ones; the method was immunoSEQ multiplex PCR. The table has about 900,000 clones, roughly 15% seen once. A remark on this clone: No antigen is known for it.

All sorted populations exceeded 95% purity. What was sequenced was naive CD4+ T cells from blood. The receptor comes from a woman aged 18 to 35 in good health.

The CDR3 region has the DNA TGCGCCAGCAGCCAAGGGGCCGCCCAGGGGGCAGCCAAAAACATTCAGTACTTC. Translating it yields CASSQGAAQGAAKNIQYF. The genes are TRBV4-1 and TRBJ2-4; 8 bases fit TRBD1. V lost 1 base, J lost 0 bases, and 8 bases stayed unmatched. This CDR3 spans 18 amino acids. Per the germline V gene, CDR1 is MGHRA and CDR2 is YSYEKL.